This T cell receptor (beta chain) came from a study of blood T cell repertoires in COVID-19. Study-wide context: Sites in the United States, Italy and Spain provided acute and convalescent COVID-19 samples.

This CDR3 has 17 residues. Germline lookup yields CDR1 SGHRS and CDR2 YFSETQ. V lost 5 bases, J lost 1 base, and 12 bases stayed unmatched. Per the original data handling: For nucleated cells, counts were estimated from reference gene primer amplification. Sequencing was performed with immunoSEQ multiplex PCR; in TCRdb, only in-frame clones are kept and a portion is missing. That table gives V, J and clone size, and the DNA gave D and trimming. The table includes 100,000 to 110,000 clones, 80% to 95% detected once. This clone was found once. The genes are TRBV5-1 and TRBJ2-1; 7 nucleotides align to TRBD2. This clonotype originated in a man aged 50 to 60 with active COVID-19. Source material: peripheral blood. The CDR3 nucleotides are TGCGCCAGCAGGGCATCCCCCGCGGGACTATCCTACAATGAGCAGTTCTTC. It is translated as CASRASPAGLSYNEQFF.